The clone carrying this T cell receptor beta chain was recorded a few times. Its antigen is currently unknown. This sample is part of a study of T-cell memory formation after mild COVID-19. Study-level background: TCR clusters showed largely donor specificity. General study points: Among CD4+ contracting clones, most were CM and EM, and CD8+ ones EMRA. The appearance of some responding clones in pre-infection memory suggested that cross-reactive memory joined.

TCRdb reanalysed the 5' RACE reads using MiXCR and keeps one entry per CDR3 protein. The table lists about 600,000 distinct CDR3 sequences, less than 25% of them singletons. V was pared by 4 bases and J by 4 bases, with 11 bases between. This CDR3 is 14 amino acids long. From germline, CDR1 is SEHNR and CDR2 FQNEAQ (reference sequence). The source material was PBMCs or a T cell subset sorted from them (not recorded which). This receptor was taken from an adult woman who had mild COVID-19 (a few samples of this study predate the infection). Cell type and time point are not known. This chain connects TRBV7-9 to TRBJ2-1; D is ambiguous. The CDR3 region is CASSSSHFYNEQFF. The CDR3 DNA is TGTGCCAGCAGCTCCAGCCATTTTTACAATGAGCAGTTCTTC.